Here is one T cell receptor beta chain with its context. A much bigger clone sits one base away, suggesting this may be a read error. The data stem from a study of read filtering for tumor transcriptome and immune sequencing. Study as a whole: Transcriptome libraries were built from DNase-treated RNA.

CDR3 length: 13 residues. Looked up from germline, CDR1 is SEHNR and CDR2 is FQNEAQ (reference sequence). Molecular barcoded adaptors covering alpha/delta and beta/gamma chains were used on around 370 ng RNA. TCRdb used MiXCR to reprocess the reads, holding one entry per CDR3 protein. The profile shows about 130,000 distinct CDR3 sequences, approximately 13% of them singletons. The V and J genes are TRBV7-9 and TRBJ1-5; a possible D gene is TRBD1 (5 bases). What was sequenced was a population of CD138-negative cells sorted from bone marrow. The TCR originated in a donor over 35 with multiple myeloma. This chain's CDR3 is CASSPRQNQSQHF. The CDR3 region has the DNA TGTGCCAGCAGCCCACGACAGAATCAGTCCCAGCATTTT.